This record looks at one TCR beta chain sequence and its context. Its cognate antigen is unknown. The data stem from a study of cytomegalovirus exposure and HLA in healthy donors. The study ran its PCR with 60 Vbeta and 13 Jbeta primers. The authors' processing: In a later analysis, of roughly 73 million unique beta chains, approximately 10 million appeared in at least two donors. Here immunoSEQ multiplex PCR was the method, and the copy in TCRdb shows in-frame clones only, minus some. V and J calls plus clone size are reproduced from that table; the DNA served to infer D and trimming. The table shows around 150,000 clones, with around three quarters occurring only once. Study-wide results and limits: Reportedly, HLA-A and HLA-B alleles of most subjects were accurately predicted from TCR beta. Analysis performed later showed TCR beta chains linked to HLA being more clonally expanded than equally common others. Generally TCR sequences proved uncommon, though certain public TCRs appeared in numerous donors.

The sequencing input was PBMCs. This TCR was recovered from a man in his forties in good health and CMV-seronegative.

The DNA of the CDR3 is TGTGCCAGCAGACTTCTACAGGGGGAGGAAAAACTGTTTTTT. Translating gives CASRLLQGEEKLFF. The chain recombines TRBV6-6 with TRBJ1-4, with 8 bases lining up with TRBD1. This CDR3 is built from 14 residues. CDR1 and CDR2 (germline): MNHNY, SVGAGI (reference sequence). The V segment lost 6 bases and the J segment 8 bases; nucleotides outside the gene matches: 8.